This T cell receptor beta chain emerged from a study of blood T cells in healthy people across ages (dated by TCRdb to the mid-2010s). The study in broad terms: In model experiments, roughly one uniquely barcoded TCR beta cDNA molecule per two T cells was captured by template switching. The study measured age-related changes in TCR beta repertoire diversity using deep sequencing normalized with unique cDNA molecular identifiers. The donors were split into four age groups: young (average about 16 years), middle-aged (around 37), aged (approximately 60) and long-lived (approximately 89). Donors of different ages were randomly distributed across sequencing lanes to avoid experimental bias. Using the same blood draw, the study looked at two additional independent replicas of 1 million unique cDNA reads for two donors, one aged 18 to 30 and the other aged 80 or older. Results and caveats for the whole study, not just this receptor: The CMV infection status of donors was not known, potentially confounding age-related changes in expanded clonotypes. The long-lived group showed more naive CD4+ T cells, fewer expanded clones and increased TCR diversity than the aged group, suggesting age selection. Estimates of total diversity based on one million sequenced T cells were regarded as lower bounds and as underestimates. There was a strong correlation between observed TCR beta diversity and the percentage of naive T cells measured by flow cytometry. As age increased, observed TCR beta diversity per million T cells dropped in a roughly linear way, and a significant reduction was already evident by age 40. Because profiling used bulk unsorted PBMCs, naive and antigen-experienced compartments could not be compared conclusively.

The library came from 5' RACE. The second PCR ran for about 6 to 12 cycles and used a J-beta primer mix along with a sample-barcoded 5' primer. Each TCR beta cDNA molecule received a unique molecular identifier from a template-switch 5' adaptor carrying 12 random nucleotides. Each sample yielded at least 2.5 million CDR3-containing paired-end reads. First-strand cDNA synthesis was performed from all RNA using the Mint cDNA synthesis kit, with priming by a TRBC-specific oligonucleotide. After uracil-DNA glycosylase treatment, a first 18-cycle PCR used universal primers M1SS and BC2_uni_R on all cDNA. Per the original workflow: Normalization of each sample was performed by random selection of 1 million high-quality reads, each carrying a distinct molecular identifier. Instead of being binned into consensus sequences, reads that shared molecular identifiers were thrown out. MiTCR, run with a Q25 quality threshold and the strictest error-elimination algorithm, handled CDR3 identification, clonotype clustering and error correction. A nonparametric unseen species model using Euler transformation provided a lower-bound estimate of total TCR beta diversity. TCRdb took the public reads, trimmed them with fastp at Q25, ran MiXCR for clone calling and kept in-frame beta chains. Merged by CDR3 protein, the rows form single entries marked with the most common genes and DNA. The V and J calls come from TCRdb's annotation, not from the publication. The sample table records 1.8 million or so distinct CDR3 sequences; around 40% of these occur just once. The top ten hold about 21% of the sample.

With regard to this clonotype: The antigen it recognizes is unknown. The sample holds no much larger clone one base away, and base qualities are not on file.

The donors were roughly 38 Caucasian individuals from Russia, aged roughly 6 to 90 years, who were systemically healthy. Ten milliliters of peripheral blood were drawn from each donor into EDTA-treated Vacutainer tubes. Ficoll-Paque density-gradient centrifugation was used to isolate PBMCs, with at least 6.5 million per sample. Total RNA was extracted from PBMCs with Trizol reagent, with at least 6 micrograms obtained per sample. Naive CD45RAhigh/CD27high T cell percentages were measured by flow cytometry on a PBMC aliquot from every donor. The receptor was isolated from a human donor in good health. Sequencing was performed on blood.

The CDR3 in this case is CASSQAPQGGTYGYTF. In nucleotide form, the sequence is TGCGCCAGCAGCCAAGCCCCACAGGGGGGCACGTATGGCTACACCTTC. The rearrangement combines TRBV4-3 with TRBJ1-2; 8 bases in between match TRBD1. The CDR3 goes from the cysteine to the phenylalanine over 16 residues. Only the CDR3 part of the read is kept: 48 bases, read in frame from the first base. CDR1 and CDR2 were assigned from the germline V gene as LGHNA and YSLEER. Trimming leaves V shorter by 1 base and J shorter by 5 bases, with the junction holding 9 bases beyond the gene matches.